This T cell receptor beta chain was sequenced in a study of tumor-infiltrating lymphocytes in primary liver carcinoma. Study as a whole: The tumors, T1-T3 N0M0 lesions, were roughly 4.2 to 11 cm across. Samples returned roughly 3.5 to 7.5 million productive TCRbeta reads each. Read depth did not differ significantly between tissue types.

Germline DNA was also extracted, and blood RNA derived from unsorted whole blood. Constant-region priming of around 490 ng total RNA yielded TCR beta cDNA. Three nested multiplex PCR rounds of slightly modified ARM-PCR generated TCR beta libraries. The opening two PCR rounds, about 10 cycles each, paired TRBV1-TRBV30 forward primers with a C-beta reverse primer. TCRdb called the multiplex PCR reads again in MiXCR, with one record for every CDR3 protein. The sample shows about 310,000 distinct CDR3 sequences, 60% to 80% of them seen only once. Germline loops: CDR1 MDHEN, CDR2 SYDVKM. This CDR3 has 14 amino acids. Study-wide points: Blood trailed tumors significantly in top-250-clone fraction (p = 0.039). It was tumor-adjacent and tumor-blood pairs that overlapped less than tumor region pairs did.

Note on this clonotype: What it binds is unknown. The junction differs from germline at one of its ends, possibly a read error.

The source material was peripheral blood. The receptor's source is a man aged 35-49 years with primary liver carcinoma and hepatitis B virus infection. V gene TRBV28 combines with J gene TRBJ1-6; D is possibly TRBD1 (6 bases). The CDR3 here is CAISFSGDGSLLHF. CDR3 DNA: TGTGCCATCAGTTTTTCAGGGGACGGTTCACTCCTCCACTTT.